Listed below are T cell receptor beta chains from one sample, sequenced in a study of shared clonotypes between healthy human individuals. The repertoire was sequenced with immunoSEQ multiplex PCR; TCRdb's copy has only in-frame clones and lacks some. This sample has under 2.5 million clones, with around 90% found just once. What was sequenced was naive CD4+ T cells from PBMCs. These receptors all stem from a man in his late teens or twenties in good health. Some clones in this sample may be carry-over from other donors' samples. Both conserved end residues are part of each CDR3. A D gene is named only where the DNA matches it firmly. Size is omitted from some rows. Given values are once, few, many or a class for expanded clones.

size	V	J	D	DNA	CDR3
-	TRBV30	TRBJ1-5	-	TGTGCCTGGAGTAAAGGGCCGAATCAGCCCCAGCATTTT	CAWSKGPNQPQHF
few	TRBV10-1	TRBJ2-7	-	TGCGCCAGCAGCCGCGCACCAACTCAGGGAGGCGAGCAGTACTTC	CASSRAPTQGGEQYF
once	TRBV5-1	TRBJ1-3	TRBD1	TGCGCCAGCAGCTTGGATGGGACAGGGTCATCTGGAAACACCATATATTTT	CASSLDGTGSSGNTIYF
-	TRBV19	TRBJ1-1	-	TGTGCCAGTAGTATTTTGGTAAGGGACTCCACTGAAGCTTTCTTT	CASSILVRDSTEAFF
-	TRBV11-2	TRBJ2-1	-	TGTGCCAGCAGGCCAATTCCGGGCCGCTACAATGAGCAGTTCTTC	CASRPIPGRYNEQFF
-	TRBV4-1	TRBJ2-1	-	TGCGCCAGCAGCCAAGTGTTGGCTGGAATAGCGGACTACAATGAGCAGTTCTTC	CASSQVLAGIADYNEQFF
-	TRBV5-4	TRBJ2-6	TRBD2	TGTGCCAGCAGCGGGGGACTAGCGGGAGTTTTTGGGGCCAACGTCCTGACTTTC	CASSGGLAGVFGANVLTF
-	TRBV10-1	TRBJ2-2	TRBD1	TGCGCCAGCAGTTCCGGGACAGGGAGTTTAACCGGGGAGCTGTTTTTT	CASSSGTGSLTGELFF
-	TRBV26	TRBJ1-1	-	TGTGCCAGCAGTGGAGGGACAGGGCTGGACACTGAAGCTTTCTTT	CASSGGTGLDTEAFF
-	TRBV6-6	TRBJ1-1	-	TGTGCCAGCACTCGCCCCAGGGGTCTTGTACCTTTCTTT	CASTRPRGLVPFF
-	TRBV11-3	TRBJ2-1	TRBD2	TGTGCCAGCAGCCCCGGAGGTAGCGGGAGTAATGAGCAGTTCTTC	CASSPGGSGSNEQFF
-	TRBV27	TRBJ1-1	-	TGTGCCAGCAGGAGGGAGAGGGAGACTAGAGGCACTGAAGCTTTCTTT	CASRRERETRGTEAFF
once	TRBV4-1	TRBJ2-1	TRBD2	TGCGCCAGCAGCCAAGATGGGGGGAGGGGTGATGAGCAGTTCTTC	CASSQDGGRGDEQFF
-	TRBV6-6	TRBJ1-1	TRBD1	TGTGCCAGCAGCCCAACAGGGGTAACTGAAGCTTTCTTT	CASSPTGVTEAFF
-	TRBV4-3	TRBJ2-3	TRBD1	TGCGCCAGCAGCAGGGGGCGCGCAGATACGCAGTATTTT	CASSRGRADTQYF
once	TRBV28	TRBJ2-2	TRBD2	TGTGCCAGCAGTCCGTTCCTAGCGGGAAACACCGGGGAGCTGTTTTTT	CASSPFLAGNTGELFF
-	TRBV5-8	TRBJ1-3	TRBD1	TGTGCCAGCAGCCAGACAGGGAGTGCTGGAAACACCATATATTTT	CASSQTGSAGNTIYF
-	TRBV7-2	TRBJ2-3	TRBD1	TGTGCCAGCAGCTTAGTAGACAGGGAAACAGATACGCAGTATTTT	CASSLVDRETDTQYF
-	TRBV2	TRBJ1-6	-	TGTGCCAGCTCCCGGACCATTGTCCCCCTCCACTTT	CASSRTIVPLHF
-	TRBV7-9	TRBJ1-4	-	TGTGCCAGCAGCCCCACAGGGACTGTAGAAAAACTGTTTTTT	CASSPTGTVEKLFF
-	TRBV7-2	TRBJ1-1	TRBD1	TGTGCCAGCAGCTCACTCGGGACAGGGGCCGCCGCGGCTTTCTTT	CASSSLGTGAAAAFF
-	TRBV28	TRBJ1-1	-	TGTGCCAGCAGAAACCGGGGGGCGAAGAACACTGAAGCTTTCTTT	CASRNRGAKNTEAFF
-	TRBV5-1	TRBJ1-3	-	TGCGCCAGACGGGTCTCTGGAAACACCATATATTTT	CARRVSGNTIYF
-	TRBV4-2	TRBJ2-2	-	TGTGCCAGCAGCCAAACCGGGGAGCTGTTTTTT	CASSQTGELFF
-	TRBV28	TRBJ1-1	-	TGTGCCAGCAGATCTCATTTGAACACTGAAGCTTTCTTT	CASRSHLNTEAFF
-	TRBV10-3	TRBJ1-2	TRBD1	TGTGCCATCACTTACGGACAGGGGGCCTCTGGCTACACCTTC	CAITYGQGASGYTF
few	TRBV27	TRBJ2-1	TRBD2	TGTGCCAGCAGTTTCCTCTCATTGGCGGGAGGGCCGAATGAGCAGTTCTTC	CASSFLSLAGGPNEQFF
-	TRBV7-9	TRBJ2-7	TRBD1	TGTGCCAGCAGCCCTGGGACAGTACCCTACGAGCAGTACTTC	CASSPGTVPYEQYF
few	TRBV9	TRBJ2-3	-	TGTGCCAGCAGCATTGGTTGGGCAGATACGCAGTATTTT	CASSIGWADTQYF
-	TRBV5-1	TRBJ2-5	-	TGCGCCAGCAGCTTGGGGGCCGTAGAGGAGACCCAGTACTTC	CASSLGAVEETQYF
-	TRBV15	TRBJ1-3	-	TGTGCCACCAGCTTCCGAGGAGGCACCATATATTTT	CATSFRGGTIYF
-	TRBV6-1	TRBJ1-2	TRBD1	TGTGCCAGCAGTGCGGGACAGAGGGGCTACACCTTC	CASSAGQRGYTF
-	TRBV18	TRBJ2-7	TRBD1	TGTGCCAGCTCCCCACAGGGGGTAAGGTCCTACGAGCAGTACTTC	CASSPQGVRSYEQYF
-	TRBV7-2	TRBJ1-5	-	TGTGCCAGCAGCCCTGGACCGCTTAATCAGCCCCAGCATTTT	CASSPGPLNQPQHF
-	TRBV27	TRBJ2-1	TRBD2	TGTGCCAGCAGTTCCCTAGCGGGAGCGAACTACAATGAGCAGTTCTTC	CASSSLAGANYNEQFF